This entry describes one T cell receptor (beta chain). As yet, its antigen is unknown. The V and J ends lost 8 bases and 5 bases, in that order; junction bases with no gene match: 9. The CDR3 is 14 amino acids. Germline V lookup: CDR1 MDHEN, CDR2 SYDVKM. Use of 60 Vbeta and 13 Jbeta primers characterized the PCR. The assay was immunoSEQ multiplex PCR, and TCRdb's table has in-frame clones only and misses some. The table records about 100,000 clones, roughly 82% of them present only once. The sample belongs to a study of cytomegalovirus exposure and HLA in healthy donors. Overall study results and limits: Among immune exposure information, only CMV serostatus was available. The authors considered a cluster of highly shared sequence variants likely to be a sequencing artifact.

Sequencing was carried out using PBMCs. The TCR originated in a man over 45 in good health and CMV-seronegative. The rearrangement links TRBV28 to TRBJ1-5, with 7 bases that match TRBD1. The CDR3 sequence: CASRTQGGHQPQHF. Written as DNA, the CDR3 is TGTGCCAGCCGAACCCAGGGGGGTCATCAGCCCCAGCATTTT.